These T cell receptor beta chains were read from a single sample in a study of human T cells and chemical hapten exposure. A single record per CDR3 protein comes from TCRdb applying MiXCR to the RACE reads. Among 350,000 to 400,000 distinct CDR3 sequences listed, roughly 6% were seen once. The material was whole blood, obtained in connection with sensitization to the hapten diphenylcyclopropenone (DPC). Source of these receptors: a woman aged 18-29 years with alopecia areata. Some clones in this sample may be carry-over from other donors' samples. Each CDR3 is given with its conserved first and last residue. Fields, in order: V gene, D gene, clone size, J gene, CDR3 DNA, CDR3 protein. D genes are given only for firm matches. Size is stated for part of the rows, as once, few or many counts, or as a class when the clone is expanded.

V gene: TRBV11-2
D gene: -
clone size: many
J gene: TRBJ1-5
CDR3 DNA: TGTGCCAGCAGCTTACTTGCGGGGGCACGGCCCCAGCATTTT
CDR3 protein: CASSLLAGARPQHF

V gene: TRBV9
D gene: TRBD1
clone size: -
J gene: TRBJ2-1
CDR3 DNA: TGTGCCAGCAGCGTAGAGGGACAGGGGGCGCATGAGCAGTTCTTC
CDR3 protein: CASSVEGQGAHEQFF

V gene: TRBV7-8
D gene: -
clone size: few
J gene: TRBJ2-4
CDR3 DNA: TGTGCCAGCAGCTTAAGACCGATAGCCAAAAACATTCAGTACTTC
CDR3 protein: CASSLRPIAKNIQYF

V gene: TRBV3-1
D gene: -
clone size: few
J gene: TRBJ2-3
CDR3 DNA: TGTGCCAGCAGCCAAGTCACTTGGGGAAATACGCAGTATTTT
CDR3 protein: CASSQVTWGNTQYF

V gene: TRBV12-3/TRBV12-4
D gene: -
clone size: few
J gene: TRBJ2-2
CDR3 DNA: TGTGCCAGCAGTTTTCGGCGGAAAACAAAGACCGGGGAGCTGTTTTTT
CDR3 protein: CASSFRRKTKTGELFF

V gene: TRBV6-6
D gene: -
clone size: many
J gene: TRBJ2-7
CDR3 DNA: TGTGCCAGCAGTTACTCTCCCAGTGGGATTGGGCAGTACTTC
CDR3 protein: CASSYSPSGIGQYF

V gene: TRBV5-1
D gene: -
clone size: many
J gene: TRBJ1-2
CDR3 DNA: TGCGCCAGCAGTCAGGACAGTCCCAGGGATGGCTACACCTTC
CDR3 protein: CASSQDSPRDGYTF

V gene: TRBV10-3
D gene: TRBD1
clone size: many
J gene: TRBJ1-1
CDR3 DNA: TGTGCCATCATGGGACAGGGTGGTGACACTGAAGCTTTCTTT
CDR3 protein: CAIMGQGGDTEAFF

V gene: TRBV11-2
D gene: -
clone size: -
J gene: TRBJ2-1
CDR3 DNA: TGTGCCAGCAGCCAGGGGTCTAGTTGGTATGAGCAGTTCTTC
CDR3 protein: CASSQGSSWYEQFF

V gene: TRBV7-9
D gene: TRBD1
clone size: -
J gene: TRBJ2-7
CDR3 DNA: TGTGCCAGCAGCGAGGGACAGGGGGTCGAGCAGTACTTC
CDR3 protein: CASSEGQGVEQYF